These 13 T cell receptor beta chains share one sample of origin, sequenced in a study of siplizumab effects on memory and regulatory T cells. Measured with immunoSEQ multiplex PCR; TCRdb has only the in-frame clones, and not every one. The sample lists 98,000 or so clones; roughly 93% were seen once. Input material: Tregs sorted from blood. The receptors shown here come from a human donor in good health.

This clone was seen only once. The junction does not match germline at one end; this may be a read error. The V call is TRBV5-4, the J call TRBJ2-5, with 8 bases matching TRBD1. In germline, CDR1 is SGHNT, CDR2 YYREEE (reference sequence). The CDR3 extends over 15 amino acids. Here the CDR3 DNA reads TGTGCCAGCAGGTTGGCCGGGACAGGAGGTGAGGAGCAGTACTTC. This codes for CASRLAGTGGEEQYF.

V gene TRBV6-1 combines with J gene TRBJ1-1; D remains ambiguous. V gave up 4 bases and J gave up 0 bases, with 6 bases separating them. CDR1 and CDR2 (germline): MNHNS, SASEGT. The CDR3 extends over 13 amino acids. CDR3 residues: CASSATLNTEAFF. The CDR3 region has the DNA TGTGCCAGCAGTGCCACACTGAACACTGAAGCTTTCTTT.

This clone is medium-sized. The J gene is TRBJ1-3, the V gene TRBV7-9; tentatively, D is TRBD1 (6 bases). CDR1 is SEHNR, CDR2 FQNEAQ, per germline (reference sequence). The V and J ends lost 1 base and 8 bases respectively, with 18 bases between them. This CDR3 comprises 16 residues. The CDR3: CASSLDPRGLKDTIYF. The DNA for the CDR3 is TGTGCCAGCAGCTTAGACCCCAGGGGCCTTAAGGACACCATATATTTT.

The rearrangement uses TRBV6-5 and TRBJ1-2; perhaps TRBD1 as D (5 bases). The V end was cut by 0 bases, the J end by 2 bases, with 13 bases between. The CDR3 runs to 16 residues. Germline values: CDR1 MNHEY, CDR2 SVGAGI. The CDR3 DNA sequence: TGTGCCAGCAGTTACTCGTTTCGGGGGTCCAACTATGGCTACACCTTC. Protein: CASSYSFRGSNYGYTF.

The CDR3 here is CASSQIQTSYNSPLHF. The CDR3 DNA follows: TGCGCCAGCAGCCAAATACAGACCTCCTATAATTCACCCCTCCACTTT. V and J are TRBV4-1 and TRBJ1-6; no clear D. Deletions cut 2 bases from V and 0 bases from J, with 8 bases between. The CDR3 is made up of 16 amino acids. Germline CDR1 MGHRA, CDR2 YSYEKL.

The V call is TRBV27, the J call TRBJ2-1, with D uncertain. Germline CDR1 reads MNHEY; CDR2 reads SMNVEV (reference sequence). CDR3 length equals 13 residues. Trimming took 6 bases from V and 7 from J, leaving 13 bases between them. CDR3 sequence reads: CASSSRSRNEQFF. CDR3 DNA: TGTGCCAGCAGCTCCCGTTCCCGGAATGAGCAGTTCTTC.

The chain joins TRBV10-2 to TRBJ2-2, with 8 bases identical to TRBD1. V dropped 6 bases and J dropped 3; count of bases not matched to a gene: 3. This CDR3 is built from 14 residues. CDR1 and CDR2 from the germline V gene are WSHSY and SAAADI. CDR3 amino acids: CASRQGDDTGELFF. Written as DNA, the CDR3 is TGCGCCAGCAGACAGGGGGATGACACCGGGGAGCTGTTTTTT.

The V call is TRBV11-2, the J call TRBJ2-2; no clear D gene. The CDR3 has 14 amino acids. Per germline, CDR1 SGHAT and CDR2 FQNNGV. The germline V and J ends were trimmed by 5 bases and 4 bases, with 11 bases remaining between them. The CDR3 nucleotides read TGTGCCAGCAGCCGGCGACACGGCACCGGGGAGCTGTTTTTT. Protein: CASSRRHGTGELFF.

The chain employs TRBV9 and TRBJ1-2; the D gene is possibly TRBD1 (6 bases). Germline V lookup: CDR1 SGDLS, CDR2 YYNGEE. Trimming stripped 0 bases from V and 6 bases from J, with 12 bases between. The CDR3 has 14 amino acids. This CDR3 reads CASSVGNRDDGYTF. CDR3 bases: TGTGCCAGCAGCGTAGGGAACAGGGATGATGGCTACACCTTC.

The chain is built from TRBV4-1 and TRBJ2-5, with TRBD1 matching over 9 bases. CDR3 length: 16 residues. J gave up 2 bases and V 4 bases, and 8 bases lay outside the gene matches. Germline lookup yields CDR1 MGHRA and CDR2 YSYEKL. Here the CDR3 reads CASSRDLDRGQETQYF. The CDR3 nucleotides read TGCGCCAGCAGCCGCGATCTTGACAGGGGGCAAGAGACCCAGTACTTC.

The chain is built from TRBV4-1 and TRBJ2-1; 12 nucleotides align to TRBD2. CDR3 length equals 17 residues. V lost 0 bases and J lost 8; bases outside the gene matches: 8. Per the germline V gene, CDR1 is MGHRA and CDR2 is YSYEKL. CDR3 DNA sequence: TGCGCCAGCAGCCAAGAGACTAGCGGGGGCCGGTCCCATGAGCAGTTCTTC. It codes for CASSQETSGGRSHEQFF.

The rearrangement joins TRBV9 to TRBJ2-3, with TRBD2 as a possible D gene (6 bases). Germline V gives CDR1 SGDLS, CDR2 YYNGEE. The CDR3 has 15 amino acids. The V end was cut by 3 bases, the J end by 0 bases, with 11 bases between. The CDR3 spells CASSGSGTSTDTQYF. CDR3 sequence (DNA): TGTGCCAGCAGCGGTAGCGGCACTAGCACAGATACGCAGTATTTT.

The chain is built from TRBV30 and TRBJ1-6; D is undetermined. CDR1 GTSNPN and CDR2 SVGIG come from the germline V gene (reference sequence). Trimming cost V 4 bases and J 9 bases, with 13 bases left between them. The CDR3 runs to 13 residues. The CDR3 sequence is CAWMVGAGSPLHF. CDR3 DNA sequence: TGTGCCTGGATGGTAGGCGCCGGTTCACCCCTCCACTTT.